The 16 T cell receptor beta chains given below trace back to one sample, sequenced in a study of T and B cells in COVID-19 patients. Each TRB amplification used roughly 250-550 ng of genomic DNA from blood. Multiplex PCR with BIOMED2 TRB-A/B primer pools amplified TRB rearrangements. TCRdb processed the multiplex PCR reads anew with MiXCR; each CDR3 protein has one entry. Found here are roughly 16,000 distinct CDR3 sequences, around 30% of them singletons; the top ten hold roughly 1.2%. The sequenced sample was blood. The receptors shown here come from a human donor who had recovered from COVID-19.

V is TRBV6-2 or TRBV6-3 and J is TRBJ2-2; no firm D call. Deletions cut 3 bases from V and 1 base from J, with 9 bases between. Germline V gene sequence: CDR1 MNHEY, CDR2 SVGEGT. The CDR3 extends over 15 amino acids. CDR3 nucleotides: TGTGCCAGCAGTTATTCCGGGCTGAACACCGGGGAGCTGTTTTTT. Translation gives CASSYSGLNTGELFF.

The rearrangement uses TRBV5-1 and TRBJ2-3; D gene uncertain. CDR1 and CDR2 (germline): SGHRS, YFSETQ. Trimming took off 4 bases at V and 4 bases at J, with 10 bases between the two ends. CDR3 length equals 13 residues. The CDR3 spells CASSGPAADTQYF. CDR3 in DNA: TGCGCCAGCAGCGGGCCGGCGGCAGATACGCAGTATTTT.

The V call is TRBV5-1, the J call TRBJ2-4, with D perhaps TRBD1 (5 bases). CDR1 and CDR2 (germline): SGHRS, YFSETQ. Trimming removed 3 bases from V and 13 bases from J, with 17 bases in between. This CDR3 has 13 residues. The CDR3 nucleotides read TGCGCCAGCAGCTCCCGTTCAGGGCCAGAGCAGTACTTC. Its translation is CASSSRSGPEQYF. The full variable domain, in which reference TRBV5-1 and TRBJ2-4 provide the parts outside the CDR3, is KAGVTQTPRYLIKTRGQQVTLSCSPISGHRSVSWYQQTPGQGLQFLFEYFSETQRNKGNFPGRFSGRQFSNSRSEMNVSTLELGDSALYLCASSSRSGPEQYFGAGTRLSVL.

This clonotype is categorized as medium-sized (0.01 to 0.1%). V usage is TRBV13 and J usage is TRBJ2-6; D gene ambiguous. Trimming left V 3 bases short and J 0 bases short, with 3 bases between. This CDR3 contains 14 residues. The V gene's germline CDR1 is PRHDT and CDR2 FYEKMQ (reference sequence). CDR3 DNA sequence: TGTGCCAGCAGCTTGTACTCTGGGGCCAACGTCCTGACTTTC. Residues: CASSLYSGANVLTF.

CDR3 protein: CASNPGQSDTQYF. CDR3 in DNA: TGCGCCAGCAACCCGGGACAGTCGGATACGCAGTATTTT. The chain couples TRBV5-1 to TRBJ2-3; 7 positions match TRBD1. The length of the CDR3 is 13 residues. Germline CDR1 SGHRS, CDR2 YFSETQ. V shed 6 bases and J 6 bases; nucleotides not matched to a gene: 7.

Relative to its sample, this clonotype is medium-sized. This chain joins TRBV6-5 and TRBJ2-2; 7 bases align to TRBD2. V lost 2 bases, J lost 7 bases, and 4 bases stayed unmatched. From germline, CDR1 is MNHEY and CDR2 SVGAGI. The CDR3 runs 14 residues. The CDR3 bases are TGTGCCAGCAGTTACAGGGGAGGGATCGGGGAGCTGTTTTTT. Translating it yields CASSYRGGIGELFF.

This clonotype is medium-sized (0.01 to 0.1%) within its sample. J is TRBJ2-2 and V is TRBV30, with D unclear. Trimming cost V 2 bases and J 7 bases, with 11 bases left between them. Germline CDR1 GTSNPN, CDR2 SVGIG (reference sequence). The CDR3 length is 13 residues. The CDR3 region has the DNA TGTGCCTGGAGTACTCGTTCGGGCGGGGAGCTGTTTTTT. This sequence encodes CAWSTRSGGELFF.

This clonotype has more than one count but fewer than ten. The chain has TRBV5-5 and TRBJ1-3; the D is unclear. Germline CDR1 SGHKS, CDR2 YYEKEE (reference sequence). CDR3 size: 16 residues. The V gene lost 0 bases and the J gene lost 2 bases, with 12 bases spanning the gap. CDR3 DNA: TGTGCCAGCAGCTTGGCCGCCCACTCCCCTGGAAACACCATATATTTT. It is translated as CASSLAAHSPGNTIYF. Looking up the rest from reference TRBV5-5 and TRBJ1-3 gives the full variable domain: DAGVTQSPTHLIKTRGQQVTLRCSPISGHKSVSWYQQVLGQGPQFIFQYYEKEERGRGNFPDRFSARQFPNYSSELNVNALLLGDSALYLCASSLAAHSPGNTIYFGEGSWLTVV.

This chain links TRBV27 with TRBJ2-5; 9 positions agree with TRBD2. The V segment lost 2 bases and the J segment 5 bases; nucleotides outside the gene matches: 0. Per germline, CDR1 MNHEY and CDR2 SMNVEV (reference sequence). The CDR3 runs to 13 residues. The CDR3: CASSLLAGETQYF. In nucleotides, the CDR3 is TGTGCCAGCAGTTTACTAGCGGGGGAGACCCAGTACTTC.

J is TRBJ1-4 and V is TRBV21-1; TRBD1, the table's D call, was not compared with the DNA. TRBV21-1 is recorded as a pseudogene. The CDR3 loop spans 13 amino acids. The CDR3 DNA sequence: TGTGCCAGCATACAGGGGGGAGGAGAAAAACTGTTTTTT. Translating gives CASIQGGGEKLFF.

The V and J genes are TRBV12-3 or TRBV12-4 and TRBJ1-4; D is unresolved. Trimming stripped 7 bases from V and 8 bases from J, with 11 bases between. There are 12 residues in the CDR3. CDR3 sequence reads: CASTQVGEKLFF. The CDR3 DNA sequence: TGTGCCAGCACCCAGGTGGGGGAAAAACTGTTTTTT.

The genes are TRBV7-2 and TRBJ1-5; TRBD1 aligns across 8 bases. The ends lost 1 base at V and 0 bases at J; junction bases unmatched: 8. The germline V gene has CDR1 SGHTA and CDR2 FQGNSA. The CDR3 consists of 18 residues. The CDR3 region is CASSLGDRGRVSNQPQHF. The CDR3 nucleotides are TGTGCCAGCAGCTTAGGTGACAGGGGTCGCGTTAGCAATCAGCCCCAGCATTTT.

This clonotype appeared once. The chain carries TRBV5-1 and TRBJ2-1; D is uncertain. V gave up 0 bases and J gave up 7 bases, with 11 bases separating them. Germline lookup yields CDR1 SGHRS and CDR2 YFSETQ. The CDR3 consists of 14 residues. The DNA for the CDR3 is TGCGCCAGCAGCTTGGTTGGTACAGCAAATGAGCAGTTCTTC. Translated: CASSLVGTANEQFF.

This rearrangement joins TRBV5-1 to TRBJ2-1; 16 bases fit TRBD2. Looked up from germline, CDR1 is SGHRS and CDR2 is YFSETQ. The CDR3 length is 17 residues. After removal of 6 bases from V and 8 bases from J, the junction contained 11 bases not matched to a gene. Written as DNA, the CDR3 is TGCGCCAGCACCCTGGGACTAGCGGGAGGGAGGGGCCATGAGCAGTTCTTC. Translating it yields CASTLGLAGGRGHEQFF.

Many counts were recorded for this clonotype. The V call is TRBV27, the J call TRBJ2-1; possibly TRBD1 or TRBD2 for D (5 bases each). Trimming took off 5 bases at V and 0 bases at J, with 14 bases between the two ends. This CDR3 comprises 16 residues. Germline V gives CDR1 MNHEY, CDR2 SMNVEV (reference sequence). The CDR3 region is CASSTRGVSSYNEQFF. The CDR3 DNA sequence: TGTGCCAGCAGTACGCGAGGGGTGAGCTCCTACAATGAGCAGTTCTTC.

This sequence joins TRBV5-1 and TRBJ2-7; a weak D match, TRBD1 (5 bases). The CDR3 consists of 13 residues. From germline, CDR1 is SGHRS and CDR2 YFSETQ. V was cut by 4 bases and J by 3 bases, with 11 bases left in between. The CDR3 sequence: CASSISRVYEQYF. CDR3 in DNA: TGCGCCAGCAGCATCAGCAGGGTCTACGAGCAGTACTTC.